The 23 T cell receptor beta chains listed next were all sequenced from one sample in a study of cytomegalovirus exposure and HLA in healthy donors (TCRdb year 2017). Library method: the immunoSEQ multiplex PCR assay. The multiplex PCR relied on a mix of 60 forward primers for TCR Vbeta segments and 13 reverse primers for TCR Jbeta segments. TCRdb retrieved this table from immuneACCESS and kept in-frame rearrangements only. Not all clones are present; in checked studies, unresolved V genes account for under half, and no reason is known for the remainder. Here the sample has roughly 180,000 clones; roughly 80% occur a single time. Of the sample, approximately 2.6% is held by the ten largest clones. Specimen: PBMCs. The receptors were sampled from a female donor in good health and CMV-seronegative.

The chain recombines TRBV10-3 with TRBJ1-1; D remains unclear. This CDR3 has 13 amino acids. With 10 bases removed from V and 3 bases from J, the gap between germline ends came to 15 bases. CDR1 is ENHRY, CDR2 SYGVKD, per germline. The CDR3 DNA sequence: TGTGCCACCGGCCGAGACTTGGACACTGAAGCTTTCTTT. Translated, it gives CATGRDLDTEAFF.

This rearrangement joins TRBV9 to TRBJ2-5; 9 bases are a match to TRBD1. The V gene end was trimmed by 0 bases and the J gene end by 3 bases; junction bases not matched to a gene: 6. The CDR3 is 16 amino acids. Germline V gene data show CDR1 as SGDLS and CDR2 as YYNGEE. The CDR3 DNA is TGTGCCAGCAGCGTAGACCTGACAGGGGGAGAAGAGACCCAGTACTTC. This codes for CASSVDLTGGEETQYF.

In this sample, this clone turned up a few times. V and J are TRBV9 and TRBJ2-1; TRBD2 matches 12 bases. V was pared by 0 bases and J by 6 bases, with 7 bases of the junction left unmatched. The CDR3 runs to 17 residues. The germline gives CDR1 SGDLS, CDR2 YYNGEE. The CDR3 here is CASSVAASGGALNEQFF. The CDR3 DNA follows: TGTGCCAGCAGCGTAGCGGCTAGCGGGGGGGCCCTCAATGAGCAGTTCTTC.

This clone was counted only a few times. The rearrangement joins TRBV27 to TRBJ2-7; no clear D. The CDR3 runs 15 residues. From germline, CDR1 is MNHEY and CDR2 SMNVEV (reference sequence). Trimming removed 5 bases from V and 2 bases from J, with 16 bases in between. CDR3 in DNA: TGTGCCAGCAGTCGAAGTATTGAACAGCCCTACGAGCAGTACTTC. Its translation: CASSRSIEQPYEQYF.

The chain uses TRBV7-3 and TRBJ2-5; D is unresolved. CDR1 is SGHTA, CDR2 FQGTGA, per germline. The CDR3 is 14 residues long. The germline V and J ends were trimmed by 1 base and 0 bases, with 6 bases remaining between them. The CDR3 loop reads CASSLSGNQETQYF. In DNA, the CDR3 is TGTGCCAGCAGCTTAAGCGGCAACCAAGAGACCCAGTACTTC.

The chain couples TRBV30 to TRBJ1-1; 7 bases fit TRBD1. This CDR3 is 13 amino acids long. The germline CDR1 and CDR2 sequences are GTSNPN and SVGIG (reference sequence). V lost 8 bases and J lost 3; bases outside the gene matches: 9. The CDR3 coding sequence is TGTGCCCATAAACCGACAGGGTACACTGAAGCTTTCTTT. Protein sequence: CAHKPTGYTEAFF. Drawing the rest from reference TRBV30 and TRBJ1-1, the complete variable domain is SQTIHQWPATLVQPVGSPLSLECTVEGTSNPNLYWYRQAAGRGLQLLFYSVGIGQISSEVPQNLSASRPQDRQFILSSKKLLLSDSGFYLCAHKPTGYTEAFFGQGTRLTVV.

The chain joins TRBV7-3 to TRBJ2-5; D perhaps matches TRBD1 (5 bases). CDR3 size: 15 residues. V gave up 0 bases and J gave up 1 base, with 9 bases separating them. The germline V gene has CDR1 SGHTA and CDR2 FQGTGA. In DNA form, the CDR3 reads TGTGCCAGCAGCTTAACACCGACAGTCCAAGAGACCCAGTACTTC. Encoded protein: CASSLTPTVQETQYF.

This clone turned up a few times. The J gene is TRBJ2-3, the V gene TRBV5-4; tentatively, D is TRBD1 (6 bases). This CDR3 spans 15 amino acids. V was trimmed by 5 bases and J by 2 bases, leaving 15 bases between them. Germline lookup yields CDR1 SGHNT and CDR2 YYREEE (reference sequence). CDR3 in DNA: TGTGCCAGCAGTCCGGACAGACATACCACAGATACGCAGTATTTT. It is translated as CASSPDRHTTDTQYF. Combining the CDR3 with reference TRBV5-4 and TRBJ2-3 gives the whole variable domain ETGVTQSPTHLIKTRGQQVTLRCSSQSGHNTVSWYQQALGQGPQFIFQYYREEENGRGNFPPRFSGLQFPNYSSELNVNALELDDSALYLCASSPDRHTTDTQYFGPGTRLTVL.

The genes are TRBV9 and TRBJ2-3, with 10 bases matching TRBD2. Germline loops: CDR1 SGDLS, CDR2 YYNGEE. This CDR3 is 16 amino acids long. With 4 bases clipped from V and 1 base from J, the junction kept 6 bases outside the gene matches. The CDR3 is CASSSSGGAGTDTQYF. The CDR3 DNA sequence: TGTGCCAGCAGCTCGAGCGGGGGGGCCGGCACAGATACGCAGTATTTT.

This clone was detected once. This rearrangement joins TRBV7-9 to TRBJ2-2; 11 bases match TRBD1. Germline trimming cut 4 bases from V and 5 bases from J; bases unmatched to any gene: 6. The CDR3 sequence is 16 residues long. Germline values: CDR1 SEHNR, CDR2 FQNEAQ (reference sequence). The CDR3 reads CASSSNGQGATGELFF. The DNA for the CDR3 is TGTGCCAGCAGCTCCAACGGACAGGGGGCAACCGGGGAGCTGTTTTTT.

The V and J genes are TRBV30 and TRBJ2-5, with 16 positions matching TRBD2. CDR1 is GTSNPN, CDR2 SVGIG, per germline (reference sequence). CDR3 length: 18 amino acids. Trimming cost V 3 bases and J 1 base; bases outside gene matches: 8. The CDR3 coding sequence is TGTGCCTGGAGCAAACCGGGACTAGCGGGGGGGCCCCAAGAGACCCAGTACTTC. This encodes CAWSKPGLAGGPQETQYF.

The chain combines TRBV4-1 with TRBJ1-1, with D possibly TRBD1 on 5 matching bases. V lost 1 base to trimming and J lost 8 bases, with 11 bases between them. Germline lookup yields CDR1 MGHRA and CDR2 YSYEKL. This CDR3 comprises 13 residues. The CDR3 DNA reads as TGCGCCAGCAGCCAAGGGCAGGGTCGGGAAGCTTTCTTT. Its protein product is CASSQGQGREAFF.

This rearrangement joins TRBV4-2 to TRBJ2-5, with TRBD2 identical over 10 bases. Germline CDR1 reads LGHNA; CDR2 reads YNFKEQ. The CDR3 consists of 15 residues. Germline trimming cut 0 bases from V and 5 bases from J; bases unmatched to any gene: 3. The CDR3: CASSQELAGRETQYF. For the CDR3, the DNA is TGTGCCAGCAGCCAAGAACTAGCGGGAAGGGAGACCCAGTACTTC.

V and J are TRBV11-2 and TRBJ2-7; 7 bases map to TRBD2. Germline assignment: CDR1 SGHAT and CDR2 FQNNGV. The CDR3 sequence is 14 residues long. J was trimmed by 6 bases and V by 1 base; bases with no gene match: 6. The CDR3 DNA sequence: TGTGCCAGCAGCTTAGCCCCCGGCGGGAGCGAGCAGTACTTC. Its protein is CASSLAPGGSEQYF.

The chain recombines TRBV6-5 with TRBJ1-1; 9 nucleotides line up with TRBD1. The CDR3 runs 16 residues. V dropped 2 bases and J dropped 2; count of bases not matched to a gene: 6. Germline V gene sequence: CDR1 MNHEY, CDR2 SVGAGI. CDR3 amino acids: CASSYLDRGGNTEAFF. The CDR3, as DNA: TGTGCCAGCAGTTACCTGGACAGGGGCGGCAACACTGAAGCTTTCTTT.

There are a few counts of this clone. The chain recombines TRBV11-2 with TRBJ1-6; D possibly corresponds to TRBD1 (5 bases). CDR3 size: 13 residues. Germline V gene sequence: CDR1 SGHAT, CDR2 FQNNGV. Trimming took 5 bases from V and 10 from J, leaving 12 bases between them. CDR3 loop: CASSQGGESPLHF. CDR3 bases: TGTGCCAGCAGCCAGGGCGGGGAATCACCCCTCCACTTT.

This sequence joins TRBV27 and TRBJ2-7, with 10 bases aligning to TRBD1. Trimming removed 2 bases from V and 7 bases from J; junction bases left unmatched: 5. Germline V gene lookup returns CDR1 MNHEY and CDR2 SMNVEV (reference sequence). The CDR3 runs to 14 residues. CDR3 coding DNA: TGTGCCAGCAGTTTACGACAGGGGGCACGGGAGCAGTACTTC. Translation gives CASSLRQGAREQYF.

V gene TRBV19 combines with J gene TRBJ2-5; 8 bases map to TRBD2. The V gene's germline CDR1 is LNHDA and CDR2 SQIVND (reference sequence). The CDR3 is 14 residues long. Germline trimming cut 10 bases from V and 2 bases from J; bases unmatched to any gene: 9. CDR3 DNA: TGTGCCACCGCGGGGGGTGCGGGGCAAGAGACCCAGTACTTC. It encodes CATAGGAGQETQYF. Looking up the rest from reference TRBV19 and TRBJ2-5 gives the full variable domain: DGGITQSPKYLFRKEGQNVTLSCEQNLNHDAMYWYRQDPGQGLRLIYYSQIVNDFQKGDIAEGYSVSREKKESFPLTVTSAQKNPTAFYLCATAGGAGQETQYFGPGTRLLVL.

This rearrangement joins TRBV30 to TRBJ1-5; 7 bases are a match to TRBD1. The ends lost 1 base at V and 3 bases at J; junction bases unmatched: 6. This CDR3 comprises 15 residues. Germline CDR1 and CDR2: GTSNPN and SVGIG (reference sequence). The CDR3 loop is CAWSDRGIVNQPQHF. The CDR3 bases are TGTGCCTGGAGTGACAGGGGAATAGTCAATCAGCCCCAGCATTTT.

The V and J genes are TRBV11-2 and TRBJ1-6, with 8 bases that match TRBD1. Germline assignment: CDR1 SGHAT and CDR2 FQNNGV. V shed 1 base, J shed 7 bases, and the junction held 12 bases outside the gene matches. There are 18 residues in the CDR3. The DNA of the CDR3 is TGTGCCAGCAGCTTAGGGGTCAACGGACAGGGAGTGAATTCACCCCTCCACTTT. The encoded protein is CASSLGVNGQGVNSPLHF. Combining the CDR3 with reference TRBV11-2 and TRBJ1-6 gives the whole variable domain EAGVAQSPRYKIIEKRQSVAFWCNPISGHATLYWYQQILGQGPKLLIQFQNNGVVDDSQLPKDRFSAERLKGVDSTLKIQPAKLEDSAVYLCASSLGVNGQGVNSPLHFGNGTRLTVT.

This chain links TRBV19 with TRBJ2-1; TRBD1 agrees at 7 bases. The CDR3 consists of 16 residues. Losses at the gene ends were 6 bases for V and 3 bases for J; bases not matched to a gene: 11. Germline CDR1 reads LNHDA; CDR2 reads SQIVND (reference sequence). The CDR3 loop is CASRTVGTAIYNEQFF. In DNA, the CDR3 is TGTGCCAGTAGAACCGTGGGGACAGCCATCTACAATGAGCAGTTCTTC.

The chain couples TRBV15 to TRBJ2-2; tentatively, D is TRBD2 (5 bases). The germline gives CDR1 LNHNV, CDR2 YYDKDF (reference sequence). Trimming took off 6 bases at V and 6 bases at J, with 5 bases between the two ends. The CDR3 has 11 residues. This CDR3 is CATREAGELFF. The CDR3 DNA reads TGTGCCACCAGGGAGGCCGGGGAGCTGTTTTTT.

The CDR3 DNA is TGTGCCACCAGCCTAAGCGCAAAGACCCAGTACTTC. It codes for CATSLSAKTQYF. J is TRBJ2-5 and V is TRBV15; D gene unclear. V lost 5 bases and J lost 6, with 10 bases in between. Germline CDR1 is LNHNV and CDR2 is YYDKDF (reference sequence). The CDR3 is 12 residues long.